This TCR beta chain stems from a study of T cells in Graves' hyperthyroidism and ophthalmopathy. The V gene's germline CDR1 is MGHRA and CDR2 YSYEKL. V was pared by 1 base and J by 1 base, with 8 bases of the junction left unmatched. This CDR3 is built from 17 residues. The investigators amplified TCR beta CDR3 regions from RNA transcripts. HTBI primers were the set used in a first-round RT-PCR of the TCR CDR3. TCRdb independently ran MiXCR on the multiplex PCR reads; one entry per CDR3 protein. Among some 460,000 distinct CDR3 sequences, around 14% were seen once, and the ten largest hold approximately 14%.

The source of this sequence is a woman aged 18-35 years with Graves' hyperthyroidism. V gene TRBV4-1 combines with J gene TRBJ2-3; TRBD2 aligns across 7 bases. The source material was blood. CDR3 amino acids: CASSQVLGGGGTDTQYF. In nucleotides, the CDR3 is TGCGCCAGCAGCCAAGTCTTGGGCGGGGGAGGCACAGATACGCAGTATTTT.